The sequence of this TCR beta chain was determined in a study of OX40 agonist ivuxolimab in advanced cancers. Study-wide context: Intravenous ivuxolimab at 0.01 to 10 mg/kg was given to patients every 2 weeks.

As regards this clone: Its antigen is undetermined.

Germline trimming cut 4 bases from V and 0 bases from J; bases unmatched to any gene: 1. CDR3 size: 14 residues. Per germline, CDR1 SEHNR and CDR2 FQNEAQ (reference sequence). Study-wide findings and caveats: Undetermined was the antigen specificity of the expanded peripheral T cells. It was also the case that some nonresponders had low normalized T-cell clonal expansion. Expanded clones belonging to CD8+ T cells outnumbered, on average, those of CD4+.

Data came from immunoSEQ multiplex PCR; TCRdb stores just in-frame clones and leaves some out. The table shows approximately 58,000 clones, with 70% to 80% occurring only once. The sequence was collected from an adult with an advanced solid tumor such as melanoma, head and neck, liver or kidney cancer. This sample comprised CD4+ or CD8+ T cells sorted from blood, obtained in a trial of the OX40 agonist ivuxolimab. The chain carries TRBV7-9 and TRBJ2-3, with 7 nucleotides matching TRBD1. CDR3 loop: CASSWDSSTDTQYF. For the CDR3, the DNA is TGTGCCAGCAGCTGGGACAGTAGCACAGATACGCAGTATTTT.